What follows is one T cell receptor (beta chain) and its context. This record belongs to a study of blood T cell repertoires in COVID-19. Study-wide context: COVID-19 samples collected from the United States, Italy and Spain covered acute and convalescent phases. Sample material is recorded as cDNA or gDNA derived from T cells, B-cell-depleted T cells, or PBMCs.

Source study methods: Estimated nucleated cell counts came from reference gene primer amplification. Sequencing used immunoSEQ multiplex PCR; TCRdb keeps in-frame clones, though not all of them. The V and J calls and clone size are taken from that table; D and trimming were inferred from the DNA. The sample lists around 260,000 clones; approximately 91% were seen once. Seattle enrolled patients during active infection and tracked them longitudinally. The CDR3 loop spans 19 amino acids. J gave up 2 bases and V 0 bases, and 14 bases lay outside the gene matches. Germline V CDR1 and CDR2: SGHNT, YYREEE (reference sequence).

This chain uses TRBV5-4 with TRBJ2-7, with 10 bases identical to TRBD2. The sequencing sample was made of peripheral blood. This TCR derives from a woman in her 30s with COVID-19, enrolled during active disease. The CDR3 region is CASSLGNRGILAGTYEQYF. The CDR3 coding sequence is TGTGCCAGCAGCTTGGGCAACAGGGGTATACTAGCGGGAACCTACGAGCAGTACTTC. Using reference TRBV5-4 and TRBJ2-7 for the parts outside the CDR3, the full variable domain is ETGVTQSPTHLIKTRGQQVTLRCSSQSGHNTVSWYQQALGQGPQFIFQYYREEENGRGNFPPRFSGLQFPNYSSELNVNALELDDSALYLCASSLGNRGILAGTYEQYFGPGTRLTVT.